This is a list of T cell receptor beta chains from one sample in a study of CD8 T cells in ankylosing spondylitis. TCRdb called the 5' RACE reads again in MiXCR, with one record for every CDR3 protein. The data show about 160,000 distinct CDR3 sequences, 40% to 50% seen once. Sequences were obtained from synovial fluid, either unsorted or a sorted T cell fraction (not recorded which). These TCRs come from a male donor with ankylosing spondylitis. Each CDR3 is given with its conserved first and last residue. D genes are given only for firm matches. Not all rows give a size; the values are once, few, many and, for expanded clones, a class.

V gene	D gene	J gene	clone size	CDR3 DNA	CDR3 protein
TRBV20-1	-	TRBJ1-1	-	TGCAGTGCTAGACAAGGTCGGCGTGAAGCTTTCTTT	CSARQGRREAFF
TRBV14	-	TRBJ2-1	many	TGTGCCAGCAGCCAGATGGGATATTACAATGAGCAGTTCTTC	CASSQMGYYNEQFF
TRBV2	-	TRBJ1-5	few	TGTGCCAGCAGTGAGCTCAGACCGGGAGGGGGAGTTCAGCCCCAGCATTTT	CASSELRPGGGVQPQHF
TRBV7-9	-	TRBJ1-2	-	TGTGCCAGCAGCCTCCCAATGGGGTATGGCTACACCTTC	CASSLPMGYGYTF
TRBV6-4	TRBD2	TRBJ2-1	few	TGTGCCAGCAGTGTCGGCGGGGGGGAATACAATGAGCAGTTCTTC	CASSVGGGEYNEQFF
TRBV27	-	TRBJ1-1	-	TGTGCCAGCAGTCGACAGAGAATGAACACTGAAGCTTTCTTT	CASSRQRMNTEAFF
TRBV5-1	TRBD1	TRBJ1-2	many	TGCGCCAGCAGCGGGACAGGGTGGAACTATGGCTACACCTTC	CASSGTGWNYGYTF
TRBV5-1	TRBD1	TRBJ1-1	-	TGCGCCAGCAGCCCCGGACAGGGGATTGTTGAAGCTTTCTTT	CASSPGQGIVEAFF
TRBV10-3	-	TRBJ2-3	few	TGTGCCATCAGTGAGTCTCTACAGGGCCCCACAGATACGCAGTATTTT	CAISESLQGPTDTQYF
TRBV5-1	TRBD1	TRBJ2-7	few	TGCGCCAGCAGCTTGGAGGGACAGGGGTTCGAGCAGTACTTC	CASSLEGQGFEQYF
TRBV12-3/TRBV12-4	TRBD2	TRBJ2-1	-	TGTGCCAGCAGTTTAATTAGAGCGGGAGATTACAATGAGCAGTTCTTC	CASSLIRAGDYNEQFF
TRBV6-1	TRBD1	TRBJ1-1	few	TGTGCCGCCCAAGAGGGGACAGGGGATCCCACTGAAGCTTTCTTT	CAAQEGTGDPTEAFF
TRBV25-1	-	TRBJ1-5	-	TGTGCCAGCAGTGAATTGGGCAGTTTAGGCAATCAGCCCCAGCATTTT	CASSELGSLGNQPQHF
TRBV9	-	TRBJ1-6	-	TGTGCCAGCAGTGGGAGGGTCCAGGGGTCACCCCTCCACTTT	CASSGRVQGSPLHF
TRBV10-3	-	TRBJ2-1	few	TGTGCCATCAGCCGGGACGACTACAATGAGCAGTTCTTC	CAISRDDYNEQFF
TRBV7-9	TRBD1	TRBJ2-2	-	TGTGCCAGCAGCCCTAGACAGGGCCTTTACACCGGGGAGCTGTTTTTT	CASSPRQGLYTGELFF
TRBV7-8	TRBD2	TRBJ2-1	-	TGTGCCAGCAGCTTGGCGGGAGAGTCCTACAATGAGCAGTTCTTC	CASSLAGESYNEQFF
TRBV20-1	TRBD2	TRBJ2-1	-	TGCAGTGCTAGAGCTTGGACTAGCGATCGGTACAATGAGCAGTTCTTC	CSARAWTSDRYNEQFF
TRBV5-1	-	TRBJ2-7	-	TGCGCCAGCAGCTTGAAACAGGAAGAAGGGTCCGGCTGCGAGCAGTACTTC	CASSLKQEEGSGCEQYF
TRBV12-3/TRBV12-4	-	TRBJ2-3	-	TGTGCCAGCAGTTTCGGGGGTGGCGCAGATACGCAGTATTTT	CASSFGGGADTQYF
TRBV27	TRBD1	TRBJ2-1	few	TGTGCCAGCAGTTCCCACAGGGGGCGGGGGTACAATGAGCAGTTCTTC	CASSSHRGRGYNEQFF
TRBV27	-	TRBJ2-1	many	TGTGCCAGCAGTAGAGGGGTGGCCTTCTACAATGAGCAGTTCTTC	CASSRGVAFYNEQFF
TRBV29-1	-	TRBJ2-7	many	TGCAGCGCAATGGGGAGGAGCTCCTACGAGCAGTACTTC	CSAMGRSSYEQYF
TRBV7-9	TRBD2	TRBJ2-2	many	TGTGCCAGCAGCCATAGCGGGCCGGAGCTGTTTTTT	CASSHSGPELFF
TRBV6-1	-	TRBJ2-1	-	TGTGCCAGCAGGCCGGGACTCTACAATGAGCAGTTCTTC	CASRPGLYNEQFF
TRBV11-2	-	TRBJ2-2	-	TGTGCCAGCAGCTCCCCCCTGATTTCCCCGAACACCGGGGAGCTGTTTTTT	CASSSPLISPNTGELFF
TRBV12-3/TRBV12-4	TRBD1	TRBJ2-1	-	TGTGCCAGCAGCCGCCGGGACAGGGTCAATGAGCAGTTCTTC	CASSRRDRVNEQFF
TRBV20-1	-	TRBJ1-2	once	TGCAGTGCTAGAGACGGGGAGAACTCCTTC	CSARDGENSF
TRBV7-8	-	TRBJ1-1	-	TGTGCCAGCAGCGGCCGGGACAACTATATGAACACTGAAGCTTTCTTT	CASSGRDNYMNTEAFF
TRBV28	TRBD1	TRBJ2-7	-	TGTGCCAGCCGCCGACAGGGGAGCTCCTACGAGCAGTACTTC	CASRRQGSSYEQYF
TRBV18	-	TRBJ1-5	-	TGTGCCAGCTCCCACGGCTTACGGGGCAATCAGCCCCAGCATTTT	CASSHGLRGNQPQHF
TRBV10-3	-	TRBJ1-1	-	TGTGCCCATCATAGTCATCTGAACACTGAAGCTTTCTTT	CAHHSHLNTEAFF
TRBV7-9	-	TRBJ2-7	-	TGTGCCAGCAGCCCCCCCCTTCAGAGCTCCTACGAGCAGTACTTC	CASSPPLQSSYEQYF
TRBV7-9	TRBD1	TRBJ2-6	-	TGTGCCAGTGGACAGGGGGCGGCTGGGGCCAACGTCCTGACTTTC	CASGQGAAGANVLTF
TRBV7-7	TRBD1	TRBJ2-1	many	TGTGCTAGCAGCTTGGCCAGGGGGCAAGGAGATGAGCAGTTCTTC	CASSLARGQGDEQFF
TRBV4-2	TRBD2	TRBJ2-1	-	TGTGCCAGCAGCCAAGTGTATTGGCGGGGGGCTCCTAATGAGCAGTTCTTC	CASSQVYWRGAPNEQFF
TRBV4-1	TRBD1	TRBJ2-3	-	TGCGCCAGCAGCCAAGTGGGGCAGGGGGACGTAGATACGCAGTATTTT	CASSQVGQGDVDTQYF
TRBV6-2/TRBV6-3	-	TRBJ1-1	-	TGTGCCAGCAGTCTTCTCCCCGGACGGACGGCCGATGAGACTGAAGCTTTCTTT	CASSLLPGRTADETEAFF
TRBV28	TRBD1	TRBJ2-5	-	TGTGCCAGCAGTTGGGTGTGGACAGGGCGGGTAGAGACCCAGTACTTC	CASSWVWTGRVETQYF
TRBV11-2	-	TRBJ2-2	-	TGTGCCAGCAGCTTAGATGTGAGAAAACCGAACACCGGGGAGCTGTTTTTT	CASSLDVRKPNTGELFF
TRBV5-1	-	TRBJ2-1	-	TGCGCCAGCAGCTTGGGGATTGTCGGGGGCGGTCCTTACTCTTACAATGAGCAGTTCTTC	CASSLGIVGGGPYSYNEQFF
TRBV12-3/TRBV12-4	-	TRBJ1-3	-	TGTGCCAGCAGTACCCACAGCTTCGACTCTGGAAACACCATATATTTT	CASSTHSFDSGNTIYF
TRBV14	TRBD1	TRBJ2-5	few	TGTGCCAGCAGCCAAGCCGGGACAGGGCCCGAGACCCAGTACTTC	CASSQAGTGPETQYF
TRBV12-3/TRBV12-4	TRBD2	TRBJ2-3	few	TGTGCCAGCAGTTTCCGCCTAGCGGGGGCATACACAGATACGCAGTATTTT	CASSFRLAGAYTDTQYF
TRBV6-1	TRBD1	TRBJ1-1	-	TGTGCCAGCAGTGAAGCGCTGGGACAGTTAAACACTGATGTGGGGTCCTTT	CASSEALGQLNTDVGSF
TRBV5-6	TRBD2	TRBJ2-5	-	TGTGCCAGCAGCTTGGTGGGACTAGCGACGAGGGAGACCCAGTACTTC	CASSLVGLATRETQYF
TRBV10-3	-	TRBJ2-5	-	TGTGCCACCCGGGACACGATCACCCCTCAAGAGACCCAGTACTTC	CATRDTITPQETQYF
TRBV5-6	-	TRBJ1-6	many	TGTGCCAGCAGCTTCGCGACAGCGATTTATAATTCACCCCTCCACTTT	CASSFATAIYNSPLHF